This T cell receptor beta chain stems from a study of OX40 agonist ivuxolimab in advanced cancers. Assay used: immunoSEQ multiplex PCR; TCRdb lists only in-frame clones, some missing. The sample comprises more than 60,000 clones, 80% to 85% of which are singletons, and roughly 4.2% rests with the top ten. Comment on this clone: The target antigen is unknown.

Overall study results and limits: Mean expanded clone counts were higher in CD8+ than CD4+ T cells.

The CDR3 runs 15 residues. CDR1 is MDHEN and CDR2 is SYDVKM in the germline V gene. Trimming took 6 bases from V and 0 from J; bases not matched to a gene: 3. The material was CD4+ or CD8+ T cells sorted from blood, obtained in a trial of the OX40 agonist ivuxolimab. This sequence was found in an adult with an advanced solid tumor such as melanoma, head and neck, liver or kidney cancer. The V gene is TRBV28, the J gene TRBJ2-7; 12 nucleotides line up with TRBD2. CDR3 sequence reads: CASSPTSGGSYEQYF. The CDR3 DNA follows: TGTGCCAGCAGCCCGACTAGCGGGGGCTCCTACGAGCAGTACTTC.